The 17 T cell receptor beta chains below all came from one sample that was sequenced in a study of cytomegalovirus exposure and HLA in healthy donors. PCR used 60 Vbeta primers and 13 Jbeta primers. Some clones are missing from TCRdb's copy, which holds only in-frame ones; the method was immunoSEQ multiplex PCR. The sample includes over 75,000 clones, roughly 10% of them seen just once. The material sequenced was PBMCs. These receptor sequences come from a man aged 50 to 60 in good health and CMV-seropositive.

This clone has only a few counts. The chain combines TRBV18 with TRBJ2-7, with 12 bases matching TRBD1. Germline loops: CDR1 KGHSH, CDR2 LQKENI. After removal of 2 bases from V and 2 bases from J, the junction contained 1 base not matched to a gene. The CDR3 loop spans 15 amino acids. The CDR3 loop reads CASSPGTGGTYEQYF. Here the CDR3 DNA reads TGTGCCAGCTCACCAGGGACAGGGGGCACCTACGAGCAGTACTTC.

CDR3 bases: TGTGCCAGCAGTTTGGGACACTCTAATTCACCCCTCCACTTT. This codes for CASSLGHSNSPLHF. The chain employs TRBV28 and TRBJ1-6; perhaps TRBD1 as D (6 bases). The CDR3 has 14 residues. Trimming took off 3 bases at V and 6 bases at J, with 9 bases between the two ends. Per the germline V gene, CDR1 is MDHEN and CDR2 is SYDVKM.

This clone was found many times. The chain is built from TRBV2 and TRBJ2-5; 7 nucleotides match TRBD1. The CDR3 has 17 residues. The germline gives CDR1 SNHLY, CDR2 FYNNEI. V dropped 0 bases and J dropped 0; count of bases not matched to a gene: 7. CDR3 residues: CASSEARTGEYQETQYF. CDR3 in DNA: TGTGCCAGCAGTGAAGCAAGAACAGGGGAATACCAAGAGACCCAGTACTTC. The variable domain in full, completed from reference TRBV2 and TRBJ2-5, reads EPEVTQTPSHQVTQMGQEVILRCVPISNHLYFYWYRQILGQKVEFLVSFYNNEISEKSEIFDDQFSVERPDGSNFTLKIRSTKLEDSAMYFCASSEARTGEYQETQYFGPGTRLLVL.

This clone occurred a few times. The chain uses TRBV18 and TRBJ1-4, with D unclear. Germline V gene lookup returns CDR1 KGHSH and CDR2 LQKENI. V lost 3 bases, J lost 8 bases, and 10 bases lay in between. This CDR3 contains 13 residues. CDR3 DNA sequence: TGTGCCAGCTCACCGGAGTCCGGGGAAAAACTGTTTTTT. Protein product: CASSPESGEKLFF.

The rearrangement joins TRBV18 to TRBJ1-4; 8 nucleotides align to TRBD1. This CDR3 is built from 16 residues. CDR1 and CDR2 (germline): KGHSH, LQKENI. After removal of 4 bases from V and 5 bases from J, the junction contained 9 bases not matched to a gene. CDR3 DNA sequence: TGTGCCAGCTCACAACCCCGACAGGGGCCAAATGAAAAACTGTTTTTT. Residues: CASSQPRQGPNEKLFF.

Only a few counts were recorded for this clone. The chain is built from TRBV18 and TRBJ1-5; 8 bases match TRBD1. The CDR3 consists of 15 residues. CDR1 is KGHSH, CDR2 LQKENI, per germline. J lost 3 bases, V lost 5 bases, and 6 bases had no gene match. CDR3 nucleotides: TGTGCCAGCTCATCCGGACAGGGAAACAATCAGCCCCAGCATTTT. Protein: CASSSGQGNNQPQHF.

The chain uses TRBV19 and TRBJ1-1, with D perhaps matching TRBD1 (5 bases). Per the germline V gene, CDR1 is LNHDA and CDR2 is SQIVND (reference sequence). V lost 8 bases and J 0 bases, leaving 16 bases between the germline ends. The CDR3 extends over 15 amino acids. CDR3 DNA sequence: TGTGCCAGTTCCGTCGTGGGGGGAATGAACACTGAAGCTTTCTTT. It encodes CASSVVGGMNTEAFF.

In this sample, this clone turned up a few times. CDR3 nucleotides: TGCGCCAGCAGCCAAGCTGCGCCAGCGGGTTACGAGCAGTACTTC. This translates into CASSQAAPAGYEQYF. This sequence joins TRBV4-1 and TRBJ2-7; weak D call: TRBD2 (6 bases). Between the trimmed V and J ends, which lost 1 base and 4 bases, there was a span of 14 bases. This CDR3 region has 15 residues. CDR1 MGHRA and CDR2 YSYEKL come from the germline V gene.

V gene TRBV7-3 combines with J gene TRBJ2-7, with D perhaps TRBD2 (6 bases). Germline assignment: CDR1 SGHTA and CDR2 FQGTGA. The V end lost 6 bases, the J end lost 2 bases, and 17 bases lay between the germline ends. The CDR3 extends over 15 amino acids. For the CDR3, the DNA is TGTGCCAGCAGTCCGGACTACGGGGTAGCCTACGAGCAGTACTTC. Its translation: CASSPDYGVAYEQYF.

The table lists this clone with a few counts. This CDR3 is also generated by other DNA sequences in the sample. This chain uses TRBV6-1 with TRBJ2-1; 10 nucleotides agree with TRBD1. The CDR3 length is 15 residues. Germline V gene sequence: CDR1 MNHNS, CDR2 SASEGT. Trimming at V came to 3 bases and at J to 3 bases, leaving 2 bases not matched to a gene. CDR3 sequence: CASSDRDRGYNEQFF. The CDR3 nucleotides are TGTGCCAGCAGTGATCGGGACAGGGGCTACAATGAGCAGTTCTTC.

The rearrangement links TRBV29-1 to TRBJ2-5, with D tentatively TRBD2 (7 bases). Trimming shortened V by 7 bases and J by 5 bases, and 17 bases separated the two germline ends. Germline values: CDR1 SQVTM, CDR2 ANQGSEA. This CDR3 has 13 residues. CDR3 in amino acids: CSGTRTAGETQYF. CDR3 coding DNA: TGCAGCGGGACAAGGACAGCGGGGGAGACCCAGTACTTC.

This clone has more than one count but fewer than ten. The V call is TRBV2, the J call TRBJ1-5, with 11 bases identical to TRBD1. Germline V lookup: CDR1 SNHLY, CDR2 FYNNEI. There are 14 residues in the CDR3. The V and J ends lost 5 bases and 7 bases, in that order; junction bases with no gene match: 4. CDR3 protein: CASSRTGGLQPQHF. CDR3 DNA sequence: TGTGCCAGCAGTCGGACAGGGGGCTTACAGCCCCAGCATTTT.

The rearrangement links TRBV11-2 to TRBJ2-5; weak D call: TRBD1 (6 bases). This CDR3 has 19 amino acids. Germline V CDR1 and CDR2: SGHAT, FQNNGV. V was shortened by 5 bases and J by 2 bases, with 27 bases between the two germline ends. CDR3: CASSPIRLLFATGQETQYF. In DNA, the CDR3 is TGTGCCAGCAGCCCGATCCGACTCCTTTTTGCGACAGGTCAAGAGACCCAGTACTTC.

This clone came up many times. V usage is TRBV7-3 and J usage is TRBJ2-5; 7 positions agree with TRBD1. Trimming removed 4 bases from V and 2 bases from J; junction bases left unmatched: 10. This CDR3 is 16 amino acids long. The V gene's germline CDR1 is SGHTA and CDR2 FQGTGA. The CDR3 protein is CASSSATGMGQETQYF. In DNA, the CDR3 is TGTGCCAGCAGCTCGGCGACAGGGATGGGACAAGAGACCCAGTACTTC.

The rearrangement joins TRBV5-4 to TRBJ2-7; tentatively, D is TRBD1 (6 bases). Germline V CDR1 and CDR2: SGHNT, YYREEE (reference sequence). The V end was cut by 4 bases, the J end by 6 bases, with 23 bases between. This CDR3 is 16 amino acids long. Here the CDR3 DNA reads TGTGCCAGCAGCCCACGACGCACAGGGAACGAGGGCGAGCAGTACTTC. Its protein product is CASSPRRTGNEGEQYF.

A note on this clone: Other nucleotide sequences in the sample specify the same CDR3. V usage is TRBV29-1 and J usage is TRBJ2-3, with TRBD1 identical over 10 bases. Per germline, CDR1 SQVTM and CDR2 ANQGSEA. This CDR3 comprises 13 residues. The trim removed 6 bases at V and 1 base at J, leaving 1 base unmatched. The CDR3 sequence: CSVGTGGTDTQYF. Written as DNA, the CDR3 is TGCAGCGTGGGGACAGGGGGCACAGATACGCAGTATTTT.

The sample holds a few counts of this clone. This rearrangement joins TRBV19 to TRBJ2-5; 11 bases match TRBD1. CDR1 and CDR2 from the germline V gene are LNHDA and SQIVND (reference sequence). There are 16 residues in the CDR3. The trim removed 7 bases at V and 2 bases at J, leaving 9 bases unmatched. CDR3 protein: CASTQPGTGGQETQYF. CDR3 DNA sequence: TGTGCCAGTACCCAGCCGGGGACAGGGGGGCAAGAGACCCAGTACTTC.